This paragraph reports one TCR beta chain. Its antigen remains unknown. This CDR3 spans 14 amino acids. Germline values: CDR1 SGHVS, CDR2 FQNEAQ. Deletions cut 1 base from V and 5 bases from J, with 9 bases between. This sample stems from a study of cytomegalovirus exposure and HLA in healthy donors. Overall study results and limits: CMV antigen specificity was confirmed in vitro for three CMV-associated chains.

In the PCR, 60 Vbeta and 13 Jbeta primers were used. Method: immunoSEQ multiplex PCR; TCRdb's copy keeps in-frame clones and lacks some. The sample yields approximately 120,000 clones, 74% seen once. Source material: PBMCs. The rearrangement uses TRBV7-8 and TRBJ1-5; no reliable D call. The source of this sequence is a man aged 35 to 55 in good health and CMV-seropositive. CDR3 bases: TGTGCCAGCAGCTTAGGGCAGTTGGATCAGCCCCAGCATTTT. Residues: CASSLGQLDQPQHF.